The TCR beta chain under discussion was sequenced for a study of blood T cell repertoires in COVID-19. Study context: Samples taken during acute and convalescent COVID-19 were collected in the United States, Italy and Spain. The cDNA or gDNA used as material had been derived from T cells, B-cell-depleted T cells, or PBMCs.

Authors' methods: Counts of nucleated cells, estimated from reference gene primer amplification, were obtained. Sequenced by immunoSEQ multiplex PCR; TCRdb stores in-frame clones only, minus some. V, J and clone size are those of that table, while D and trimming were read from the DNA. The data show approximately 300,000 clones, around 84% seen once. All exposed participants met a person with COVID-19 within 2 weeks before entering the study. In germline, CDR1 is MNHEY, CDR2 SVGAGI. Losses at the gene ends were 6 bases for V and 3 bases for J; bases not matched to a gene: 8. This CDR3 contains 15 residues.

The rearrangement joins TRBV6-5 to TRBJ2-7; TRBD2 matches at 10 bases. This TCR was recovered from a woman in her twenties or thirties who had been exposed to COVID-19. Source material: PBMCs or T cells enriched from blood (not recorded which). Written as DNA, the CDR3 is TGTGCCAGCAGCCATCCTCCTAGCGGGAGCTACGAGCAGTACTTC. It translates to CASSHPPSGSYEQYF.